This T cell receptor beta chain is from a study of patients and donors after allogeneic stem cell transplantation. MiXCR was run by TCRdb on the RT-PCR reads, yielding one entry per CDR3 protein. The sample holds about 400,000 distinct CDR3 sequences, roughly 17% seen once. Only a few counts were recorded for this clonotype. The receptor was derived from a human donor who was either an allogeneic HSCT recipient or a stem cell or donor lymphocyte infusion donor (not recorded which). It is not recorded whose cells these are; they may come from a transplant donor. Sequencing used blood, either unsorted or a sorted T cell fraction (not recorded which).

The CDR3 loop reads CASSLNHRGMADTQYF. The CDR3 bases are TGCGCCAGCAGTCTGAACCACAGGGGAATGGCAGATACGCAGTATTTT. The chain is built from TRBV5-1 and TRBJ2-3; 7 bases match TRBD1. This CDR3 is 16 amino acids long. The junction had 13 bases not matched to a gene; V was cut back by 5 bases and J by 4 bases. Germline assignment: CDR1 SGHRS and CDR2 YFSETQ.